This T cell receptor (beta chain) emerged from a study of technical replicates of blood from several donors. The method was immunoSEQ multiplex PCR; TCRdb's version includes in-frame clones alone and lacks a portion of them. The sample yields about 76,000 clones, roughly 96% seen once. There are 12 residues in the CDR3. Germline loops: CDR1 MGHDK, CDR2 SYGVNS. The sequenced material came from T cells isolated from PBMCs. This chain connects TRBV25-1 to TRBJ2-5, with D uncertain. The tail of the sequence fits TRBJ2-7 better, so the J call may be wrong. The TCR was taken from a human donor in good health. CDR3 nucleotide sequence: TGTGCCAGCAGTAGAGGAAGTACCGAGCAGTACTTC. It yields the protein CASSRGSTEQYF.